This T cell receptor beta chain comes out of a study of CD8+ T cells in alopecia areata. Treatment meaning: oral pan-JAK inhibitor, 5-10 mg twice daily. The CDR3 runs to 17 residues. Trimming left V 7 bases short and J 4 bases short, with 22 bases between. CDR1 is SEHNR, CDR2 FQNEAQ, per germline (reference sequence). Extracted RNA was reverse transcribed, and the resulting cDNA served as sequencing template. Clones were read by immunoSEQ multiplex PCR, and TCRdb kept only the in-frame ones, dropping some. Of some 120,000 clones in the sample, roughly three fifths were seen once. This receptor was identified in a human donor with alopecia areata. The chain is built from TRBV7-9 and TRBJ1-4; D may be TRBD1 (5 bases). The specimen comprised CD8+ T cells sorted from blood, sampled at week 24, from a patient treated with tofacitinib. CDR3 residues: CASNSLRGEEFNEKLFF. As DNA, the CDR3 is TGTGCCAGCAACTCTTTGAGGGGAGAGGAGTTTAATGAAAAACTGTTTTTT.